The entry below describes one T cell receptor beta chain. The antigen is not known. Produced via immunoSEQ multiplex PCR; TCRdb's table is partial and in-frame only. The repertoire holds some 68,000 clones, with around nine tenths as singletons. Trimming took off 4 bases at V and 7 bases at J, with 15 bases between the two ends. The germline V gene encodes CDR1 MNHNY and CDR2 SVGAGI (reference sequence). The CDR3 has 14 amino acids. The data were obtained in a study of OX40 agonist ivuxolimab in advanced cancers. Study context: The study gave patients intravenous ivuxolimab at 0.01 to 10 mg/kg every 2 weeks. Partial responses were observed in three patients, of whom one had hepatocellular carcinoma and two had cutaneous melanoma. General study points: The mean number of expanded clones was higher in CD8+ T cells than in CD4+. It was also the case that some nonresponders had low normalized T-cell clonal expansion.

The chain links TRBV6-6 to TRBJ2-3; no firm D call. This TCR was recovered from an adult with an advanced solid tumor such as melanoma, head and neck, liver or kidney cancer. Material: CD4+ or CD8+ T cells sorted from blood, obtained in a trial of the OX40 agonist ivuxolimab. CDR3 region: CASSSLGRFNTQYF. The CDR3 nucleotides read TGTGCCAGCAGTTCGCTCGGACGCTTTAATACGCAGTATTTT.